This entry lists 21 T cell receptor beta chains sequenced from one sample in a study of blood T cell repertoires in COVID-19. Measured with immunoSEQ multiplex PCR; TCRdb has only the in-frame clones, and not every one. Of more than 45,000 clones in the sample, 85% to 90% were seen once. Sequenced material: peripheral blood. These receptors originate from a man aged 65-85 years with acute or convalescent COVID-19.

V usage is TRBV5-1 and J usage is TRBJ2-3; possibly TRBD1 for D (7 bases). Trimming took off 5 bases at V and 0 bases at J, with 16 bases between the two ends. The CDR3 loop spans 16 amino acids. Germline-derived CDR1 and CDR2 are SGHRS and YFSETQ. The CDR3 DNA sequence: TGCGCCAGCAGGGAGGCGGGGACAGTTAGCACAGATACGCAGTATTTT. This sequence encodes CASREAGTVSTDTQYF.

Only one count was recorded for this clone. V is TRBV11-2 and J is TRBJ2-1; 15 bases match TRBD2. V shed 4 bases and J 6 bases; nucleotides not matched to a gene: 13. From germline, CDR1 is SGHAT and CDR2 FQNNGV. The CDR3 runs to 19 residues. Written as DNA, the CDR3 is TGTGCCAGCAGCTCCTCTGGACTAGCGGGAGGGCGAACGGGCAATGAGCAGTTCTTC. Its protein product is CASSSSGLAGGRTGNEQFF. Using reference TRBV11-2 and TRBJ2-1 for the parts outside the CDR3, the full variable domain is EAGVAQSPRYKIIEKRQSVAFWCNPISGHATLYWYQQILGQGPKLLIQFQNNGVVDDSQLPKDRFSAERLKGVDSTLKIQPAKLEDSAVYLCASSSSGLAGGRTGNEQFFGPGTRLTVL.

The chain joins TRBV9 to TRBJ2-1; TRBD2 aligns across 8 bases. Trimming removed 0 bases from V and 4 bases from J; junction bases left unmatched: 3. CDR1 SGDLS and CDR2 YYNGEE come from the germline V gene. This CDR3 has 15 residues. The CDR3 DNA reads TGTGCCAGCAGCGTAGACAGCGGGAGTTACAATGAGCAGTTCTTC. Encoded protein: CASSVDSGSYNEQFF. Complete variable domain (other parts from reference TRBV9 and TRBJ2-1): DSGVTQTPKHLITATGQRVTLRCSPRSGDLSVYWYQQSLDQGLQFLIQYYNGEERAKGNILERFSAQQFPDLHSELNLSSLELGDSALYFCASSVDSGSYNEQFFGPGTRLTVL.

J is TRBJ2-1 and V is TRBV5-5; 8 bases are shared with TRBD2. This CDR3 is 15 amino acids long. Trimming at V came to 4 bases and at J to 6 bases, leaving 9 bases not matched to a gene. Germline V CDR1 and CDR2: SGHKS, YYEKEE (reference sequence). DNA of the CDR3: TGTGCCAGCAGCCCGGGACTAGAACCCTCCAATGAGCAGTTCTTC. Translated: CASSPGLEPSNEQFF.

The gene calls are TRBV5-4 and TRBJ2-2; D uncertain. Germline loops: CDR1 SGHNT, CDR2 YYREEE (reference sequence). V lost 5 bases and J lost 7, with 9 bases in between. This CDR3 region has 12 residues. In DNA form, the CDR3 reads TGTGCCAGCAGTTGGGCAATCGGGGAGCTGTTTTTT. Its protein product is CASSWAIGELFF.

The chain combines TRBV18 with TRBJ2-2, with 7 positions matching TRBD1. Germline lookup yields CDR1 KGHSH and CDR2 LQKENI. The CDR3 is 15 amino acids. Trimming at V came to 3 bases and at J to 1 base, leaving 2 bases not matched to a gene. CDR3 in amino acids: CASSPGTENTGELFF. The CDR3 DNA follows: TGTGCCAGCTCACCCGGGACAGAGAACACCGGGGAGCTGTTTTTT.

This clone was seen only a few times. The V and J genes are TRBV5-5 and TRBJ2-7, with TRBD2 identical over 10 bases. V lost 0 bases, J lost 7 bases, and 7 bases stayed unmatched. CDR3 length: 15 amino acids. Germline V gene sequence: CDR1 SGHKS, CDR2 YYEKEE (reference sequence). CDR3 sequence: CASSLGLAGASEQYF. In DNA, the CDR3 is TGTGCCAGCAGCTTGGGGCTAGCGGGAGCTAGTGAGCAGTACTTC.

This chain joins TRBV5-1 and TRBJ1-1, with 8 bases aligning to TRBD1. Per germline, CDR1 SGHRS and CDR2 YFSETQ. This CDR3 region has 14 residues. V lost 4 bases to trimming and J lost 2 bases; unmatched junction nucleotides: 4. CDR3 in amino acids: CASSPAGGNTEAFF. The CDR3 nucleotides are TGCGCCAGCAGCCCGGCAGGGGGCAACACTGAAGCTTTCTTT.

The chain is built from TRBV6-2 or TRBV6-3 and TRBJ1-2; tentative D call: TRBD1 (5 bases). The germline V gene has CDR1 MNHEY and CDR2 SVGEGT. There are 16 residues in the CDR3. Trimming took off 2 bases at V and 2 bases at J, with 15 bases between the two ends. The CDR3 loop is CASSYRMTDYNYGYTF. In nucleotides, the CDR3 is TGTGCCAGCAGTTACCGGATGACAGATTACAACTATGGCTACACCTTC.

This clone came up once. V is TRBV29-1 and J is TRBJ2-5, with 8 bases aligning to TRBD1. V gave up 5 bases and J gave up 3 bases; unmatched junction bases: 2. The germline V gene encodes CDR1 SQVTM and CDR2 ANQGSEA. This CDR3 is built from 12 residues. The CDR3 sequence: CSVRQGKETQYF. CDR3 coding DNA: TGCAGCGTTAGACAGGGGAAAGAGACCCAGTACTTC.

The V and J genes are TRBV7-2 and TRBJ1-5, with 8 bases matching TRBD1. The length of the CDR3 is 14 residues. The V gene end was trimmed by 4 bases and the J gene end by 3 bases; junction bases not matched to a gene: 2. CDR1 and CDR2 from the germline V gene are SGHTA and FQGNSA. CDR3 amino acids: CASSSGGYNQPQHF. CDR3 bases: TGTGCCAGCAGCTCAGGGGGCTACAATCAGCCCCAGCATTTT.

The chain has TRBV5-1 and TRBJ2-1; D is perhaps TRBD1 (6 bases). The CDR3 loop spans 15 amino acids. Trimming left V 4 bases short and J 1 base short, with 12 bases between. Germline lookup yields CDR1 SGHRS and CDR2 YFSETQ. CDR3 bases: TGCGCCAGCAGCATACAGGGTGGGTCCTACAATGAGCAGTTCTTC. Residues: CASSIQGGSYNEQFF.

This clone was picked up many times. J is TRBJ1-1 and V is TRBV6-6, with TRBD1 as a possible D gene (6 bases). The CDR3 has 16 amino acids. CDR1 and CDR2 (germline): MNHNY, SVGAGI (reference sequence). The germline V and J ends were trimmed by 2 bases and 0 bases, with 13 bases remaining between them. DNA for the CDR3: TGTGCCAGCAGTTACAGTATAGACAGGCTGAACACTGAAGCTTTCTTT. Translation gives CASSYSIDRLNTEAFF.

This chain links TRBV7-3 with TRBJ1-6; 9 positions agree with TRBD1. V trimming: 3 bases; J trimming: 10 bases; junction bases outside the gene matches: 7. CDR1 and CDR2 (germline): SGHTA, FQGTGA. This CDR3 is 15 amino acids long. The CDR3 bases are TGTGCCAGCAGCTTGACCGGGACAGGGTTGTCACCCCTCCACTTT. This codes for CASSLTGTGLSPLHF.

V and J are TRBV6-6 and TRBJ2-7, with D perhaps matching TRBD2 (5 bases). V was clipped by 7 bases and J by 2 bases, with 15 bases between them. The CDR3 is made up of 14 amino acids. Germline V lookup: CDR1 MNHNY, CDR2 SVGAGI (reference sequence). This CDR3 is CASTNQRNPYEQYF. The DNA for the CDR3 is TGTGCCAGCACTAATCAGCGGAACCCCTACGAGCAGTACTTC.

The V and J genes are TRBV9 and TRBJ2-3; 11 bases match TRBD2. The CDR3 has 16 residues. Germline values: CDR1 SGDLS, CDR2 YYNGEE. V was clipped by 4 bases and J by 2 bases; unmatched bases: 6. Written as DNA, the CDR3 is TGTGCCAGCAGCCTGGGACTAGCGGAGTACACAGATACGCAGTATTTT. Translating gives CASSLGLAEYTDTQYF.

The J gene is TRBJ1-1, the V gene TRBV5-1; D is unresolved. Germline V gives CDR1 SGHRS, CDR2 YFSETQ. This CDR3 comprises 14 residues. V lost 3 bases and J 2 bases, leaving 11 bases between the germline ends. DNA for the CDR3: TGCGCCAGCAGCTCCCAAGGACTAAACACTGAAGCTTTCTTT. This encodes CASSSQGLNTEAFF.

The gene calls are TRBV10-3 and TRBJ1-2, with 10 nucleotides matching TRBD1. J lost 8 bases, V lost 7 bases, and 10 bases had no gene match. CDR1 ENHRY and CDR2 SYGVKD come from the germline V gene. The CDR3 has 14 residues. The CDR3 spells CAINPTGQGRGYTF. In DNA, the CDR3 is TGTGCCATCAACCCTACGGGACAGGGGAGAGGCTACACCTTC.

This rearrangement joins TRBV5-1 to TRBJ1-3; D might be TRBD1 (6 bases). Trimming removed 4 bases at V and 4 bases at J, with 9 bases between. Germline loops: CDR1 SGHRS, CDR2 YFSETQ. This CDR3 comprises 13 residues. The DNA of the CDR3 is TGCGCCAGCAGCAGGGGGGGCGGAAACACCATATATTTT. Protein sequence: CASSRGGGNTIYF.

The J gene is TRBJ1-1, the V gene TRBV28; the D is unclear. Between the trimmed V and J ends, which lost 1 base and 5 bases, there was a span of 11 bases. The CDR3 totals 14 residues. Germline loops: CDR1 MDHEN, CDR2 SYDVKM. The CDR3 is CASSLSILNTEAFF. The DNA for the CDR3 is TGTGCCAGCAGTTTATCTATTCTAAATACTGAAGCTTTCTTT.

The rearrangement uses TRBV25-1 and TRBJ2-2, with 11 bases that match TRBD2. From germline, CDR1 is MGHDK and CDR2 SYGVNS. V dropped 6 bases and J dropped 5; count of bases not matched to a gene: 5. This CDR3 has 15 amino acids. CDR3 coding DNA: TGTGCCAGCAGCCCTAGCGGGAGGTGGACCGGGGAGCTGTTTTTT. Its translation: CASSPSGRWTGELFF.